This T cell receptor beta chain derives from a study of T cell responses to AZD1222 COVID-19 vaccine. Measured with immunoSEQ multiplex PCR; TCRdb has only the in-frame clones, and not every one. Found here are 120,000 or so clones, less than 90% of them singletons; the top ten hold approximately 28%. Trimming took 4 bases from V and 0 from J, leaving 13 bases between them. The CDR3 length is 14 residues. The germline V gene has CDR1 SQVTM and CDR2 ANQGSEA. This rearrangement joins TRBV29-1 to TRBJ2-7, with a weak D call TRBD1 (6 bases). This sample comprised peripheral blood, obtained on day 0 of AZD1222 vaccination. The sequence derives from an adult in good health. The CDR3 sequence is CSVVGGRSSYEQYF. The CDR3 DNA sequence: TGCAGCGTTGTTGGGGGCCGCAGCTCCTACGAGCAGTACTTC.